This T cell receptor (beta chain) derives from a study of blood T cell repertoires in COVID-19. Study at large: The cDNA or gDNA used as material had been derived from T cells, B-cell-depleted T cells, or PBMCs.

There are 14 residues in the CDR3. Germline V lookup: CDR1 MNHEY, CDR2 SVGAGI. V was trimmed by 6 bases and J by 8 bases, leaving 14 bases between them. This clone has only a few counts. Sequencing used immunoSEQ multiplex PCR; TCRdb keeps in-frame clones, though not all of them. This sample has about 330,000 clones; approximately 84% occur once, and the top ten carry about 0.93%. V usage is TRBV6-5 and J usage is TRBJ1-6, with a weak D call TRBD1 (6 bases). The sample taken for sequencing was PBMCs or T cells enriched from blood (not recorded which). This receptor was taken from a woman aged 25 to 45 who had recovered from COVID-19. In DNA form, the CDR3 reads TGTGCCAGCAGGTCCTTAAACAGGGATTCACCCCTCCACTTT. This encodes CASRSLNRDSPLHF.